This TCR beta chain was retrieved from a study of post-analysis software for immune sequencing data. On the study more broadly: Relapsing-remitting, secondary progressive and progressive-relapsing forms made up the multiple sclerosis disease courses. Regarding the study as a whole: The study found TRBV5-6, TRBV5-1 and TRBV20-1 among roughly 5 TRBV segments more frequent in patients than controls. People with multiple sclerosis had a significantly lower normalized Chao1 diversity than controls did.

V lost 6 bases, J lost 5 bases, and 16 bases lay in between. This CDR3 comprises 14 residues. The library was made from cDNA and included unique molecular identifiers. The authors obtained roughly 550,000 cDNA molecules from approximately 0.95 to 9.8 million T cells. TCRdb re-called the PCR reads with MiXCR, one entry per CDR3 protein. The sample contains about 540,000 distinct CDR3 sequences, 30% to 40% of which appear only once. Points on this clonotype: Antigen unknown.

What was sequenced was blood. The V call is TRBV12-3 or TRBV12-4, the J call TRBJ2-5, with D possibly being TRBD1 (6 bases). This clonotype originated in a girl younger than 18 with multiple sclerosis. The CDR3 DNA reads TGTGCCAGCAGGAGACAGGTGTCCTTGGAGACCCAGTACTTC. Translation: CASRRQVSLETQYF.